This T cell receptor beta chain was recovered during a study of blood T cell repertoires in COVID-19. V was pared by 1 base and J by 8 bases, with 8 bases between. Germline V gene data show CDR1 as MDHEN and CDR2 as SYDVKM. This CDR3 contains 13 residues. Only in-frame clones appear in the TCRdb table, and some are missing; sequencing was by immunoSEQ multiplex PCR. Here the sample spans 250,000 to 300,000 clones, 88% being singletons. The receptor was isolated from an older woman in a cohort exposed to, infected with or recovered from COVID-19 (not recorded which). This rearrangement joins TRBV28 to TRBJ1-4; D remains unclear. Sequences were obtained from PBMCs or T cells enriched from blood (not recorded which). CDR3 amino acids: CASSLSVSEKLFF. The DNA of the CDR3 is TGTGCCAGCAGTTTATCGGTTTCCGAAAAACTGTTTTTT.